Listed below are T cell receptor beta chains from one sample, sequenced in a study of blood T cell repertoires in COVID-19. Some clones are missing from TCRdb's copy, which holds only in-frame ones; the method was immunoSEQ multiplex PCR. Of some 46,000 clones in the sample, over 70% were seen once. The sequencing input was peripheral blood. The receptors stem from a woman over 75 with acute or convalescent COVID-19. Both conserved end residues are part of each CDR3. Fields, in order: CDR3 DNA, CDR3 protein, D gene, J gene, V gene, clone size. D genes are given only for firm matches. Expanded clones get a size class; other rows say once, few or many, or leave the size out.

cdr3_nt: TGTGCCACCGGGGCCCGGGCTAGCGGGGACAATGAGCAGTTCTTC
cdr3_aa: CATGARASGDNEQFF
d_call: TRBD2
j_call: TRBJ2-1
v_call: TRBV10-3
clone_size: NA

cdr3_nt: TGCACCAGCAGCCCCAACCGGGGGGGGGTTCGGGAGACCCAGTACTTC
cdr3_aa: CTSSPNRGGVRETQYF
d_call: NA
j_call: TRBJ2-5
v_call: TRBV1
clone_size: NA

cdr3_nt: TGTGCCAGCAGCTTAGGAGGACAGGGGGCCTATGGCTACACCTTC
cdr3_aa: CASSLGGQGAYGYTF
d_call: TRBD1
j_call: TRBJ1-2
v_call: TRBV7-6
clone_size: NA

cdr3_nt: TGTGCCAGCAGCTTAGATACCGGTAACTACCAAGAGACCCAGTACTTC
cdr3_aa: CASSLDTGNYQETQYF
d_call: NA
j_call: TRBJ2-5
v_call: TRBV11-2
clone_size: NA

cdr3_nt: TGTGCCAGCAGTTTCGGGGGGGGATCCCCACTCCACTTT
cdr3_aa: CASSFGGGSPLHF
d_call: NA
j_call: TRBJ1-6
v_call: TRBV12-3/TRBV12-4
clone_size: once

cdr3_nt: TGTGCCAGTAGTATGGGACTTCGCGGGGCTTGGGAGACCCAGTACTTC
cdr3_aa: CASSMGLRGAWETQYF
d_call: NA
j_call: TRBJ2-5
v_call: TRBV19
clone_size: NA

cdr3_nt: TGTGCCAGCAGCTTTGGGACAGGGGGTGGAAAACTGTTTTTT
cdr3_aa: CASSFGTGGGKLFF
d_call: TRBD1
j_call: TRBJ1-4
v_call: TRBV7-2
clone_size: NA

cdr3_nt: TGCGCCAGCAGTGATCCAACCGGGACAGGTGTTTCCTACGAGCAGTACTTC
cdr3_aa: CASSDPTGTGVSYEQYF
d_call: TRBD1
j_call: TRBJ2-7
v_call: TRBV10-2
clone_size: NA

cdr3_nt: TGCGCCAGCAGCTTGGGTCAGGCTCGCTCTGGAAACACCATATATTTT
cdr3_aa: CASSLGQARSGNTIYF
d_call: NA
j_call: TRBJ1-3
v_call: TRBV5-1
clone_size: NA

cdr3_nt: TGTGCCAGCAGCTCCGCCAAGGGACAGACTAACACCGGGGAGCTGTTTTTT
cdr3_aa: CASSSAKGQTNTGELFF
d_call: TRBD1
j_call: TRBJ2-2
v_call: TRBV9
clone_size: NA